One T cell receptor beta chain is described in this entry. What it recognizes is unknown. The data originate from a study of cytomegalovirus exposure and HLA in healthy donors. General study findings and limits: The HLA-A and HLA-B alleles of most subjects were reportedly predicted accurately from TCR beta sequences. Some public TCRs appeared in many individuals, while most sequences were rare. In an earlier analysis, most TCR beta V segments were productive about 90% or about 30% of the time.

Germline V gene lookup returns CDR1 DFQATT and CDR2 SNEGSKA (reference sequence). CDR3 length: 10 amino acids. The V gene lost 6 bases and the J gene lost 5 bases, with 6 bases spanning the gap. Amplification used 60 Vbeta primers and 13 Jbeta primers. Authors' methods: Roughly 73 million unique TCR beta chains, roughly 11 million of them shared, were counted by a later analysis. TCRdb's table, derived via immunoSEQ multiplex PCR, lists solely in-frame clones and lacks some. The DNA gave D and trimming, while V, J and clone size come from that table. Among nearly 100,000 clones listed, roughly a tenth were seen once.

This receptor was taken from a man in his fifties or sixties in good health and CMV-seropositive. The chain employs TRBV20-1 and TRBJ2-3; possible D gene TRBD2, 5 bases. The sample was PBMCs. CDR3 amino acids: CSAGEDTQYF. As DNA, the CDR3 is TGCAGTGCCGGGGAAGATACGCAGTATTTT.